This T cell receptor beta chain originates from a study of T cell repertoires in cytomegalovirus infection. Study as a whole: Matching HLA type, along with CMV infection, was indicated by public TCR beta signatures. Findings and limits, study-wide: CMV-specific TCR beta clonotypes restricted by HLA-C were the ones dominating the ex vivo response. The cumulative frequency of public TCR beta families distinguished individuals who carried CMV together with the relevant HLA.

This clonotype came up a few times. As yet, its antigen is unknown. TCRdb used MiXCR to reprocess the reads, holding one entry per CDR3 protein. This sample has a few hundred thousand distinct CDR3 sequences, with 15% to 20% found just once. Germline V gene data show CDR1 as MNHEY and CDR2 as SMNVEV (reference sequence). The CDR3 length is 16 residues. V was cut by 0 bases and J by 4 bases, with 15 bases left in between. V is TRBV27 and J is TRBJ1-2, with D tentatively TRBD1 (5 bases). The sequencing sample was made of PBMCs. The TCR comes from a human donor in good health (CMV status not recorded). Some clones in this sample may be carry-over from other donors' samples. CDR3 in amino acids: CASSLSPGVAGYGYTF. CDR3 nucleotide sequence: TGTGCCAGCAGTTTATCCCCGGGGGTGGCGGGCTATGGCTACACCTTC.